This T cell receptor beta chain was sequenced for a study of regulatory T cells in long-lasting Graves disease. In the study overall: Persistent Graves' disease required over 5 years of antithyroid drugs and positive TSH receptor antibodies.

Findings of the study overall: Persistent disease samples used TRBV28, TRBJ1-2 and TRBJ2-5 preferentially. Possibly, too few samples lowered accuracy.

This clonotype was counted ten times or more. Its cognate antigen is unknown. Sequencing libraries for TCR beta were prepared with iRepertoire HTBI primers and Arm-PCR of CDR3 regions. MiXCR was run by TCRdb on the multiplex PCR reads, yielding one entry per CDR3 protein. The sample consists of fewer than 450,000 distinct CDR3 sequences, roughly 20% of them appearing once. The CDR3 covers 18 residues. V was clipped by 6 bases and J by 2 bases; unmatched bases: 17. Germline V gene data show CDR1 as SNHLY and CDR2 as FYNNEI. Time point of the sample: persistent/refractory GD, antithyroid drugs over 5 years with positive TRAb. TCR sequences were obtained from RNA taken from PBMCs. EDTA tubes held 9 to 10 milliliters of peripheral blood from each patient.

The specimen was peripheral blood mononuclear cells (PBMCs), collected when the disease was refractory, from a patient treated with antithyroid drugs. The chain has TRBV2 and TRBJ1-1; 8 nucleotides line up with TRBD1. This sequence was found in a female donor with Graves disease. The CDR3 coding sequence is TGTGCCAGCAGCCTACCTCTGAACGGACAGGGTACCAACACTGAAGCTTTCTTT. Protein product: CASSLPLNGQGTNTEAFF.